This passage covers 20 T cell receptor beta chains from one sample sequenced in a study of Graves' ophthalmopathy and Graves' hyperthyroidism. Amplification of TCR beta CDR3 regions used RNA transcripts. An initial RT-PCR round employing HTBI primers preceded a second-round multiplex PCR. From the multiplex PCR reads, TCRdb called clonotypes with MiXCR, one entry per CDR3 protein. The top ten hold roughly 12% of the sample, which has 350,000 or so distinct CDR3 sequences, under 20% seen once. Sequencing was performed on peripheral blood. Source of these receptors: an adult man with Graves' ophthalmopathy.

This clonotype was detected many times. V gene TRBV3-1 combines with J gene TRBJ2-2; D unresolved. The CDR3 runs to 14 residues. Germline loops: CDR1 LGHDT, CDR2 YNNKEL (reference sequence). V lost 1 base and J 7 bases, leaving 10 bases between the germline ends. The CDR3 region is CASSQGSNRGELFF. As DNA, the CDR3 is TGTGCCAGCAGCCAAGGGAGCAACCGCGGGGAGCTGTTTTTT. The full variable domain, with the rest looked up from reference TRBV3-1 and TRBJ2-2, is DTAVSQTPKYLVTQMGNDKSIKCEQNLGHDTMYWYKQDSKKFLKIMFSYNNKELIINETVPNRFSPKSPDKAHLNLHINSLELGDSAVYFCASSQGSNRGELFFGEGSRLTVL.

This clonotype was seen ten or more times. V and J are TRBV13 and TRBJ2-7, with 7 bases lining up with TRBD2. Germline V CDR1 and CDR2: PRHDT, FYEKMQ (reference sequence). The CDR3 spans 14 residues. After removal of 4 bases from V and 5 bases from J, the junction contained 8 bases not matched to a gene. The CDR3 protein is CASSSGGGIDEQYF. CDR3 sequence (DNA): TGTGCCAGCAGCTCGGGCGGGGGAATCGACGAGCAGTACTTC.

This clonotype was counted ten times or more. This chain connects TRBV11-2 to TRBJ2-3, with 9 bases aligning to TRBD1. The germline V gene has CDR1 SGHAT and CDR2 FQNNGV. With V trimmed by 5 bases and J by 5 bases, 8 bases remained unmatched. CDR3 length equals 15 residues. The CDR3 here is CASSPWGQGIDTQYF. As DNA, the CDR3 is TGTGCCAGCAGCCCATGGGGACAGGGCATAGATACGCAGTATTTT.

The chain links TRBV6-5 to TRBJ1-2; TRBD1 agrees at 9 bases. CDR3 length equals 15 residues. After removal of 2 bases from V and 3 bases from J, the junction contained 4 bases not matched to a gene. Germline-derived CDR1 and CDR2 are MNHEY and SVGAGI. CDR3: CASSYGQGTDYGYTF. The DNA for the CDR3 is TGTGCCAGCAGTTACGGACAGGGGACCGACTATGGCTACACCTTC.

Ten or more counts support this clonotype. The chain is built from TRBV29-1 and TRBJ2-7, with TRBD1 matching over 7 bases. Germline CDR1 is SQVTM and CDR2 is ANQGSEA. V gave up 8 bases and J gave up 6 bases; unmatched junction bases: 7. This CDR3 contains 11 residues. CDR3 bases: TGCAGCTCTGGGACAGCAGGCGAGCAGTACTTC. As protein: CSSGTAGEQYF.

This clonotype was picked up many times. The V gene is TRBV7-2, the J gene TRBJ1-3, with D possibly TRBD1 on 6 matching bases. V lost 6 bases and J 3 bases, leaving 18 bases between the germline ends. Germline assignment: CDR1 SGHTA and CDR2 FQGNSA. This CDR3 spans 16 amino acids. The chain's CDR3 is CASSNPGQIFGNTIYF. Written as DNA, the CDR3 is TGTGCCAGCAGTAATCCGGGACAAATCTTTGGAAACACCATATATTTT.

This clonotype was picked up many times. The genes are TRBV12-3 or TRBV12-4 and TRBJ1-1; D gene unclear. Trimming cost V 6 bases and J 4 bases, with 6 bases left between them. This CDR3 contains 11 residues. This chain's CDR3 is CASRPVTEAFF. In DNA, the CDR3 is TGTGCCAGCAGACCGGTCACTGAAGCTTTCTTT.

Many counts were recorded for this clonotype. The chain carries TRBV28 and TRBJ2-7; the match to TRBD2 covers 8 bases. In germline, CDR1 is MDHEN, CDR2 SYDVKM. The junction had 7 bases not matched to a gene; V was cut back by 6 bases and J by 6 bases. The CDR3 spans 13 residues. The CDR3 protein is CASSGGAPLEQYF. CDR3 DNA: TGTGCCAGCAGCGGGGGGGCCCCTCTCGAGCAGTACTTC.

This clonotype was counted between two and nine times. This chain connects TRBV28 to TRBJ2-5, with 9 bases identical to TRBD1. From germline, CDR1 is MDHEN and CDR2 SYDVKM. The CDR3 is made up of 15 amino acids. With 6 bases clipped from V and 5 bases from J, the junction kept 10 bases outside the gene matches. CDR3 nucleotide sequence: TGTGCCAGCAGCGGGACAGGGAGAATGATGGAGACCCAGTACTTC. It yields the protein CASSGTGRMMETQYF.

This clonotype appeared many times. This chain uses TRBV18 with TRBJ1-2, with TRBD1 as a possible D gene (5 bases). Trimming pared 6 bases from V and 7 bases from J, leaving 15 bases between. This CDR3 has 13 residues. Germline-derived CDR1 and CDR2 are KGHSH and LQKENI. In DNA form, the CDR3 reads TGTGCCAGCTCCCCTCCAACAGGTCGTGGCTACACCTTC. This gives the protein CASSPPTGRGYTF.

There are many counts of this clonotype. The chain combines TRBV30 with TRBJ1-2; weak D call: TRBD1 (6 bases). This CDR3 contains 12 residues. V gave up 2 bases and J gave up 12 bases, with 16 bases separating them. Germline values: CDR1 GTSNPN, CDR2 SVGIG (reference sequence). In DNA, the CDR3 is TGTGCCTGGAGTCAGGAAGACAGGATCCACACCTTC. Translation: CAWSQEDRIHTF.

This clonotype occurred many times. In DNA form, the CDR3 reads TGTGCCAGCAGCCGCCCGGGACAGCAATCACCCCTCCACTTT. Protein sequence: CASSRPGQQSPLHF. V and J are TRBV7-8 and TRBJ1-6; TRBD1 matches 7 bases. Trimming took 5 bases from V and 10 from J; bases not matched to a gene: 8. CDR1 is SGHVS, CDR2 FQNEAQ, per germline. The CDR3 totals 14 residues.

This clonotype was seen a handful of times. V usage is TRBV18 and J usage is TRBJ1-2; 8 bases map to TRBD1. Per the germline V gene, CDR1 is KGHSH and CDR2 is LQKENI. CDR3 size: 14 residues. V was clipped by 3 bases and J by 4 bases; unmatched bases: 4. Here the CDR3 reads CASSPGQAVYGYTF. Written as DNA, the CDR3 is TGTGCCAGCTCACCGGGACAGGCGGTCTATGGCTACACCTTC.

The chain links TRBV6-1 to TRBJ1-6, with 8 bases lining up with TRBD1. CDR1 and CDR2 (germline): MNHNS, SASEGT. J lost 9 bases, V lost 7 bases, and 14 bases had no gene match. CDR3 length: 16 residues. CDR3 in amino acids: CASIGTGGFLRSPLHF. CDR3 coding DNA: TGTGCCAGCATAGGGACAGGTGGATTTTTACGTTCACCCCTCCACTTT.

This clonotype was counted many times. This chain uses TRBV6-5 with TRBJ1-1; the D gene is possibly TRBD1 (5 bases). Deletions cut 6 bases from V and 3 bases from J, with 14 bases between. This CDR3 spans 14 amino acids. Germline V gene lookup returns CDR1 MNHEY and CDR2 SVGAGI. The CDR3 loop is CASRHLGGDTEAFF. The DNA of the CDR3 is TGTGCCAGCAGGCATCTGGGAGGGGACACTGAAGCTTTCTTT.

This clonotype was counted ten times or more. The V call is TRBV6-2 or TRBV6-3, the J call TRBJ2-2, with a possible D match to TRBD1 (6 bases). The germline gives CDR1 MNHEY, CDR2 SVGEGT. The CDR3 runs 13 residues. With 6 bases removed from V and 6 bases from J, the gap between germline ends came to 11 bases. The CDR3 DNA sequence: TGTGCCAGCAGGACCACAGGGTCCGGGGAGCTGTTTTTT. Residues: CASRTTGSGELFF.

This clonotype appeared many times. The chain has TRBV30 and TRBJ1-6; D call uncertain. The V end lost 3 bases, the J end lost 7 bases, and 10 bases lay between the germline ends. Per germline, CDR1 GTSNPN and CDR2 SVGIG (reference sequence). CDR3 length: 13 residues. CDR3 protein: CAWRSVNNSPLHF. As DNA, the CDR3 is TGTGCCTGGAGATCGGTCAACAATTCACCCCTCCACTTT.

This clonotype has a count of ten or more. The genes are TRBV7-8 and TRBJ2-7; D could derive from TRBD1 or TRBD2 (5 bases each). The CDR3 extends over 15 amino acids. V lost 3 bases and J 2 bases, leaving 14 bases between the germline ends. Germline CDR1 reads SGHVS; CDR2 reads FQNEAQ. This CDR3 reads CASSFEGQTTYEQYF. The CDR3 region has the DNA TGTGCCAGCAGCTTCGAGGGGCAGACAACCTACGAGCAGTACTTC.

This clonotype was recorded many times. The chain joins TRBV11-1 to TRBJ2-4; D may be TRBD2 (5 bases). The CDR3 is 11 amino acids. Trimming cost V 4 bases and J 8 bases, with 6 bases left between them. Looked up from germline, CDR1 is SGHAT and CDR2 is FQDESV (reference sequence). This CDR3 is CASSSGDIQYF. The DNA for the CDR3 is TGTGCCAGCAGCTCCGGGGACATTCAGTACTTC. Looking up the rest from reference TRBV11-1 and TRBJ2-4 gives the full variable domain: EAEVAQSPRYKITEKSQAVAFWCDPISGHATLYWYRQILGQGPELLVQFQDESVVDDSQLPKDRFSAERLKGVDSTLKIQPAELGDSAMYLCASSSGDIQYFGAGTRLSVL.

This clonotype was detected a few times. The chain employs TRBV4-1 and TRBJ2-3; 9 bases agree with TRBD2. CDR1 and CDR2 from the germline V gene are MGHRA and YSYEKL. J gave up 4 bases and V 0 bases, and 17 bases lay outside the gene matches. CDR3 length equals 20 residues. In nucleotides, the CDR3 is TGCGCCAGCAGCCAAGAAACCGGGACATATAGCGGGAGCGCCGCAGATACGCAGTATTTT. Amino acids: CASSQETGTYSGSAADTQYF.